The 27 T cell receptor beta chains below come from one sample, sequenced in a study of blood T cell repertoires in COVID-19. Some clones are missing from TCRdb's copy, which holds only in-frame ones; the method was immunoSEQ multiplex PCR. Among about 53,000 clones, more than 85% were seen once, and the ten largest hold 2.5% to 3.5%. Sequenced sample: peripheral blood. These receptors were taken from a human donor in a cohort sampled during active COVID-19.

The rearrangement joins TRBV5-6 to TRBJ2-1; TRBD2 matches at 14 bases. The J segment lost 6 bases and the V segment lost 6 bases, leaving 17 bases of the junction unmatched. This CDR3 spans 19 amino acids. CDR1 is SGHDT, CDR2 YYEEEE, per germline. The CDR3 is CASTQGLAGVLVGANEQFF. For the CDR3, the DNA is TGTGCCAGCACCCAGGGACTAGCGGGAGTGTTAGTTGGCGCCAATGAGCAGTTCTTC.

The CDR3 DNA sequence: TGCAGCGCACAATCTGGGGCCAACGTCCTGACTTTC. This codes for CSAQSGANVLTF. V is TRBV29-1 and J is TRBJ2-6, with D unresolved. Trimming took off 7 bases at V and 1 base at J, with 5 bases between the two ends. Germline V gene sequence: CDR1 SQVTM, CDR2 ANQGSEA. The CDR3 contains 12 residues.

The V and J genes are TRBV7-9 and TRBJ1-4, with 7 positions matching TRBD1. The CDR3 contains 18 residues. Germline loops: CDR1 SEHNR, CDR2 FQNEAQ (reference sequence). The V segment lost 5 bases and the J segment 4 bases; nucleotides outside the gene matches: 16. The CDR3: CASSAGISGQLYNEKLFF. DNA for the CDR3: TGTGCCAGCAGCGCCGGAATTTCGGGACAGCTATATAATGAAAAACTGTTTTTT. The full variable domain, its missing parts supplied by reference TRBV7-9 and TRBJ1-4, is DTGVSQNPRHKITKRGQNVTFRCDPISEHNRLYWYRQTLGQGPEFLTYFQNEAQLEKSRLLSDRFSAERPKGSFSTLEIQRTEQGDSAMYLCASSAGISGQLYNEKLFFGSGTQLSVL.

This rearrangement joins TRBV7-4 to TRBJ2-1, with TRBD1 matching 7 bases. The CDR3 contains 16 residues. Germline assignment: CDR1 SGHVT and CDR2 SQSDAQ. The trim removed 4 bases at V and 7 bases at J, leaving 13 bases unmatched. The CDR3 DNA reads TGTGCCAGCAGCTCAGTGGGGACAGATCCGAGGAATGAGCAGTTCTTC. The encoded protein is CASSSVGTDPRNEQFF. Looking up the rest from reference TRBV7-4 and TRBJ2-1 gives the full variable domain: GAGVSQSPRYKVAKRGRDVALRCDSISGHVTLYWYRQTLGQGSEVLTYSQSDAQRDKSGRPSGRFSAERPERSVSTLKIQRTEQGDSAVYLCASSSVGTDPRNEQFFGPGTRLTVL.

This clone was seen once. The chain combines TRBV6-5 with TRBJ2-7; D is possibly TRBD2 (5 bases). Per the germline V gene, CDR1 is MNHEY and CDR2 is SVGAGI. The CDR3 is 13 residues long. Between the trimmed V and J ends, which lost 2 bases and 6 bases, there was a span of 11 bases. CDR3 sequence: CASSYPPGVEQYF. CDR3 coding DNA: TGTGCCAGCAGTTACCCCCCCGGGGTCGAGCAGTACTTC.

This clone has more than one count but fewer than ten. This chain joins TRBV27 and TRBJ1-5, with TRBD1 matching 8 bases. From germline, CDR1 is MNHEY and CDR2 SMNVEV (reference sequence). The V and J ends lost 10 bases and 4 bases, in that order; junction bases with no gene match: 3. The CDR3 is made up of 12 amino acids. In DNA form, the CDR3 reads TGTGCCACCAGGACAGGGAATCAGCCCCAGCATTTT. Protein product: CATRTGNQPQHF.

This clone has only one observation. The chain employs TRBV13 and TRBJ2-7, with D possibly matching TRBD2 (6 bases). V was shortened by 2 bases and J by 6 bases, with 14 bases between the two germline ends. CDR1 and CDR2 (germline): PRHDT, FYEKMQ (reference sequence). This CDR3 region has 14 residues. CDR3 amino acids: CASSLLDGGGEQYF. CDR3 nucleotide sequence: TGTGCCAGCAGCTTATTGGACGGGGGAGGCGAGCAGTACTTC.

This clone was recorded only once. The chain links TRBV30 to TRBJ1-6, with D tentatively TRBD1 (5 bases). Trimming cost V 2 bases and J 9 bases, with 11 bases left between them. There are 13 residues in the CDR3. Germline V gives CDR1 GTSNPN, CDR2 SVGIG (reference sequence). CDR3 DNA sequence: TGTGCCTGGAGTCCGACAGACGGTTCACCCCTCCACTTT. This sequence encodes CAWSPTDGSPLHF. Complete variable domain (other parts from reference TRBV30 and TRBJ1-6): SQTIHQWPATLVQPVGSPLSLECTVEGTSNPNLYWYRQAAGRGLQLLFYSVGIGQISSEVPQNLSASRPQDRQFILSSKKLLLSDSGFYLCAWSPTDGSPLHFGNGTRLTVT.

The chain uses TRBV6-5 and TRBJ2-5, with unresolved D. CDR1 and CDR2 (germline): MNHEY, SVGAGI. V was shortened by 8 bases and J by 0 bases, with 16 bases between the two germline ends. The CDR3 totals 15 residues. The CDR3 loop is CASGTSVGYQETQYF. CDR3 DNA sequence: TGTGCCAGCGGAACCAGCGTGGGTTACCAAGAGACCCAGTACTTC.

The CDR3 bases are TGTGCCAGCAGTTTCCGGGATGGCTACACCTTC. This translates into CASSFRDGYTF. V usage is TRBV6-6 and J usage is TRBJ1-2; D is undetermined. The length of the CDR3 is 11 residues. V dropped 4 bases and J dropped 6 bases, with 6 bases sitting between them. CDR1 is MNHNY and CDR2 is SVGAGI in the germline V gene (reference sequence).

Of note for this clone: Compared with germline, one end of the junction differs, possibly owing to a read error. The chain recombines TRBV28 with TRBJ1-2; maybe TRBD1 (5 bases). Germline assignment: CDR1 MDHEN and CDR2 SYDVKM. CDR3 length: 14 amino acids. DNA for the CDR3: TGTGCCAGCGCTCTTGGTCTGGCAGCGGGGGGTGACTCCTTC. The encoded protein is CASALGLAAGGDSF.

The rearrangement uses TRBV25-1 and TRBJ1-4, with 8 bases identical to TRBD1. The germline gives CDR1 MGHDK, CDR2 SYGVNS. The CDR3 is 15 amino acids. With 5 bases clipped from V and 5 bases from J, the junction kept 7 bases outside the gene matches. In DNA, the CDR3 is TGTGCCAGCAGTCGCCCTACAGGGGGGAATGAAAAACTGTTTTTT. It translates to CASSRPTGGNEKLFF.

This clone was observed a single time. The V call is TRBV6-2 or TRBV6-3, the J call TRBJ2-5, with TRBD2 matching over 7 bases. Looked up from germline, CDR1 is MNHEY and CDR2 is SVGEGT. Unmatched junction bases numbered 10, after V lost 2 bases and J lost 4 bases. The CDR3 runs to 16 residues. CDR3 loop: CASSYALAVRLETQYF. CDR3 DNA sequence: TGTGCCAGCAGTTACGCGCTAGCGGTTCGCCTAGAGACCCAGTACTTC.

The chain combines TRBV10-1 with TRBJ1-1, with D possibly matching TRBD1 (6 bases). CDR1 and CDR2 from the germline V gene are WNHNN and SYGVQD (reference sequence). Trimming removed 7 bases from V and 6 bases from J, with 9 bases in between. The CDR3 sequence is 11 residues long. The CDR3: CASKGDAEAFF. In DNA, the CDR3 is TGCGCCAGCAAGGGGGATGCTGAAGCTTTCTTT.

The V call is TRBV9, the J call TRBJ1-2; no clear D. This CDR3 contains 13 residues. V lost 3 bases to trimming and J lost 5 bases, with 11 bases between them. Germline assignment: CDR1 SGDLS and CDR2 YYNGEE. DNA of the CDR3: TGTGCCAGCAGCGGGGGAGGGCGTTATGGCTACACCTTC. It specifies CASSGGGRYGYTF. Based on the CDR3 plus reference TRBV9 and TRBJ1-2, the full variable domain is DSGVTQTPKHLITATGQRVTLRCSPRSGDLSVYWYQQSLDQGLQFLIQYYNGEERAKGNILERFSAQQFPDLHSELNLSSLELGDSALYFCASSGGGRYGYTFGSGTRLTVV.

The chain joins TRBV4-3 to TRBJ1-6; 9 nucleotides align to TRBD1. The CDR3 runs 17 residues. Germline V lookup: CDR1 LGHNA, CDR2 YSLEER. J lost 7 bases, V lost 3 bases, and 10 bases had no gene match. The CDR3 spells CASSHGIGQGRNSPLHF. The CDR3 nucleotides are TGCGCCAGCAGCCATGGAATCGGACAGGGGAGAAATTCACCCCTCCACTTT.

CDR3 region: CASSPPDRGRYEQYF. The CDR3 nucleotides are TGTGCCAGCTCACCACCTGACAGGGGGAGATACGAGCAGTACTTC. V and J are TRBV18 and TRBJ2-7; 9 bases are shared with TRBD1. Germline CDR1 is KGHSH and CDR2 is LQKENI. The trim removed 0 bases at V and 4 bases at J, leaving 4 bases unmatched. The length of the CDR3 is 15 residues.

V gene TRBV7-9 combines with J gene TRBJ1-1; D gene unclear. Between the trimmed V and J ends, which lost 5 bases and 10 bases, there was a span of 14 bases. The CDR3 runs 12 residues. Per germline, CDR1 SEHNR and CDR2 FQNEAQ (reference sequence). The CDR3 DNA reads TGTGCCAGCAGCCGCGATAACGCAGGAGCTTTCTTT. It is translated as CASSRDNAGAFF.

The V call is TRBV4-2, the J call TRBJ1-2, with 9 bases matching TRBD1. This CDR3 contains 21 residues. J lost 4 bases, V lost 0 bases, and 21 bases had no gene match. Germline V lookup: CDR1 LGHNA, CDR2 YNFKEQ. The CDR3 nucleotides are TGTGCCAGCAGCCAAGAAATGAGCCAACAGGGGGCCGTGGAGGGGGGCTATGGCTACACCTTC. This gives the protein CASSQEMSQQGAVEGGYGYTF.

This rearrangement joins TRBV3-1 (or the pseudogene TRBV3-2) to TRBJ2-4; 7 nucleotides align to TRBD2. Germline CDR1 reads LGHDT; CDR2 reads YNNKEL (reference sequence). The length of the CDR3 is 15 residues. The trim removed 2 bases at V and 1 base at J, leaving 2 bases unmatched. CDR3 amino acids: CASSQLGGAKNIQYF. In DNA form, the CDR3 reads TGTGCCAGCAGCCAATTGGGGGGGGCCAAAAACATTCAGTACTTC.

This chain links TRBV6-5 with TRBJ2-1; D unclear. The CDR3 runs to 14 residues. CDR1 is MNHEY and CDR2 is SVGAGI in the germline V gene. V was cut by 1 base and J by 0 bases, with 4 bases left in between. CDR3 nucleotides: TGTGCCAGCAGTTACTACGGCTCCTACAATGAGCAGTTCTTC. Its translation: CASSYYGSYNEQFF.

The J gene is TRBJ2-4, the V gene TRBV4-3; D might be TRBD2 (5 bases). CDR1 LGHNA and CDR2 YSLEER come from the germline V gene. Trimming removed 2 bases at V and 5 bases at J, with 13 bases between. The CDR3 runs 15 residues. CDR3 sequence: CASSQQSGTQNIQYF. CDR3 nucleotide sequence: TGCGCCAGCAGCCAACAGAGCGGAACTCAAAACATTCAGTACTTC.

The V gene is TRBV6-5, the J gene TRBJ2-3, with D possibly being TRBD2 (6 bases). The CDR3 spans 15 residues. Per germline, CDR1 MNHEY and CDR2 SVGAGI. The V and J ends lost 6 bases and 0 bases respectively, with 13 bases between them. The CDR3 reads CASRSWSGSTDTQYF. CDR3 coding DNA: TGTGCCAGCAGGTCATGGAGCGGGAGCACAGATACGCAGTATTTT.

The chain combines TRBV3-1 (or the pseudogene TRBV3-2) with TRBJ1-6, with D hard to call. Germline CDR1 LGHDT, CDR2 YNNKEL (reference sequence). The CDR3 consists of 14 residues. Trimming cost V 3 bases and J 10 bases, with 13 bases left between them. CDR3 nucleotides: TGTGCCAGCAGCCACGGGATGGGGAGATCACCCCTCCACTTT. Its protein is CASSHGMGRSPLHF.

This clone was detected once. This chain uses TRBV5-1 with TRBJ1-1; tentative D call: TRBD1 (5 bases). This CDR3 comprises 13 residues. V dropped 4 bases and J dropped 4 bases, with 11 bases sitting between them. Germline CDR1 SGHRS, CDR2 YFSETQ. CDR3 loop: CASSIDSPTEAFF. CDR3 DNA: TGCGCCAGCAGCATTGACAGTCCCACTGAAGCTTTCTTT.

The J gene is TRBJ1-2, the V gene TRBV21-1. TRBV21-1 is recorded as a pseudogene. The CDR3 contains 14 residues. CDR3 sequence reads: CASSKDPFVYGYTF. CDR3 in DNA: TGTGCCAGCAGCAAAGATCCCTTTGTCTATGGCTACACCTTC.

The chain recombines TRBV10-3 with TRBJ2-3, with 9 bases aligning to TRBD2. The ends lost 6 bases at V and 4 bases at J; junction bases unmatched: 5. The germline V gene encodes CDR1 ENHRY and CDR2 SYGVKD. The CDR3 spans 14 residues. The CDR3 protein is CAIRIAGASDTQYF. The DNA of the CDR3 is TGTGCCATCAGAATAGCGGGAGCTTCAGATACGCAGTATTTT.